This T cell receptor beta chain originates from a study of regulatory T cells in long-lasting Graves disease. Indicated time point: newly diagnosed GD, antithyroid drugs for less than 3 months. The TCR library was prepared using RNA isolated from PBMCs. The CDR3 is 15 residues long. Looked up from germline, CDR1 is DFQATT and CDR2 is SNEGSKA (reference sequence). V was pared by 5 bases and J by 1 base, with 10 bases of the junction left unmatched. In building TCR beta libraries, iRepertoire HTBI primers were used together with Arm-PCR of CDR3 regions. Each CDR3 protein gets one entry after TCRdb re-called the multiplex PCR reads with MiXCR. This sample has 530,000 or so distinct CDR3 sequences; about 13% occur once, and the top ten carry approximately 9.3%. Many counts were recorded for this clonotype. The data also belong to a second study, concerning T cells in Graves' hyperthyroidism and ophthalmopathy. That report notes: A lack of ophthalmopathy progression within 18 months defined stable Graves' hyperthyroidism.

The TCR comes from a man between 25 and 39 years old with Graves disease. This specimen consisted of peripheral blood mononuclear cells (PBMCs), obtained at new diagnosis, from a patient treated with antithyroid drugs. This chain uses TRBV20-1 with TRBJ2-7, with 8 bases fitting TRBD2. The CDR3 spells CSAGSRAGGSYEQYF. The CDR3 DNA sequence: TGCAGTGCTGGTTCACGGGCGGGAGGTTCCTACGAGCAGTACTTC.